Listed below are T cell receptor beta chains from one sample, sequenced in a study of blood T cells in healthy people across ages. TCRdb independently ran MiXCR on the 5' RACE reads; one entry per CDR3 protein. Of about 1.1 million distinct CDR3 sequences in the sample, 30% to 40% were seen once. The sample comprised blood. The receptors were gathered from a man aged 18 to 35 in good health. CDR3s include the opening cysteine and the closing phenylalanine or tryptophan. A D gene is named only where the DNA matches it firmly. Clone size is stated in some rows and not others, as once, few, many or a class when expanded.

j_gene,d_gene,abundance,v_gene,CDR3nt,CDR3aa
TRBJ1-5,-,-,TRBV7-2,TGTGCCAGCAGCCCCGACCCCCTCGTTCAGCCCCAGCATTTT,CASSPDPLVQPQHF
TRBJ2-5,TRBD2,few,TRBV5-1,TGCGCCAGCAGCCTCGGGGGGGTCAAAGAGACCCAGTACTTC,CASSLGGVKETQYF
TRBJ2-2,-,-,TRBV2,TGTGCCAGCAGTTATCGGCATGGCGGGGAGCTGTTTTTT,CASSYRHGGELFF
TRBJ2-1,-,-,TRBV6-2/TRBV6-3,TGTGCCAGCAGTCACGCCCCAAGGGGGGGAGAGCAGTTCTTC,CASSHAPRGGEQFF
TRBJ2-7,-,-,TRBV12-3/TRBV12-4,TGTGCCAGCAGTCCCATTCCGCGGGGGCAATCCTACGAGCAGTACTTC,CASSPIPRGQSYEQYF
TRBJ2-7,-,-,TRBV6-1,TGTGCCAGCAGTGTGGACATCGTCCCCTACGAGCAGTACTTC,CASSVDIVPYEQYF
TRBJ2-1,TRBD2,-,TRBV6-5,TGTGCCAGCAGGGGGGGGACCTGCAATGAGCAGTTCTTC,CASRGGTCNEQFF
TRBJ2-7,-,-,TRBV20-1,TGCAGTGCTAGAGACCCTAAGAGCTCCTACGAGCAGTACTTC,CSARDPKSSYEQYF
TRBJ1-6,TRBD1,-,TRBV5-1,TGCGCCAGCAGCTCGATGACAGGGATGAAGGCTTCACCCCTCCACTTT,CASSSMTGMKASPLHF
TRBJ1-5,-,-,TRBV20-1,TGCAGTGCTAGTAGGACAGCGAATCAGCCCCAGCATTTT,CSASRTANQPQHF
TRBJ1-1,-,few,TRBV4-3,TGCGCCAGCAGCCAAGATCAGGGCGTAAGCACTGAAGCTTTCTTT,CASSQDQGVSTEAFF
TRBJ1-2,TRBD1,-,TRBV12-3/TRBV12-4,TGTGCCTCCTCTCCCGGGACAGGGTATCATGGCTACACCTTC,CASSPGTGYHGYTF
TRBJ1-5,-,few,TRBV21-1,TGTGCCAGCAGCAAAGCTCCGTCCAGCAATCAGCCCCAGCATTTT,CASSKAPSSNQPQHF
TRBJ2-1,TRBD2,-,TRBV5-5,TGTGCCAGCAGCAAAACTAGCGGGGCGACCGCCGGGAATGAGCAGTTCTTC,CASSKTSGATAGNEQFF
TRBJ2-1,-,few,TRBV19,TGTGCCAGTAAGACCACCTACAATGAGCAGTTCTTC,CASKTTYNEQFF
TRBJ1-4,TRBD1,-,TRBV10-3,TGTGCCATCAGCGAGTCGGAGGGGGCGCAGGAAAAGAGTGAAAAACTGTTTTTT,CAISESEGAQEKSEKLFF
TRBJ1-4,-,-,TRBV21-1,TGTGCCAGCAGCACCGAGACAGGGGGTTGTGAAAAACTGTTTTTT,CASSTETGGCEKLFF
TRBJ1-5,-,-,TRBV2,TGTGCCAGCAGTGTATCGGGGGGGGGAGTACAGCCCCAGCATTTT,CASSVSGGGVQPQHF
TRBJ1-2,-,few,TRBV4-3,TGCGCCAGCAGCCAAGTGTTATCAGTTAACTATGGCTACACCTTC,CASSQVLSVNYGYTF
TRBJ1-2,-,-,TRBV25-1,TGTGCCAGCAGTGAATTAGGGGCGGCGGATTATGGCTACACCTTC,CASSELGAADYGYTF
TRBJ2-4,-,few,TRBV5-1,TGCGCCAGCAGCGGGGGCGGCAGGGAGGACATTCAGTACTTC,CASSGGGREDIQYF
TRBJ1-4,-,few,TRBV7-2,TGTGCCAGCAGCCTAGGGATGACTAATGAAAAACTGTTTTTT,CASSLGMTNEKLFF
TRBJ2-7,TRBD1,few,TRBV9,TGTGCCAGCAGCGCAGACAGGGTCCCCTACGAGCAGTACTTC,CASSADRVPYEQYF
TRBJ1-4,TRBD1,few,TRBV27,TGTGCCAGCAGTTTACGAGGGGGCGCAGGTGAAAAACTGTTTTTT,CASSLRGGAGEKLFF
TRBJ1-3,-,once,TRBV5-1,TGCGCCAGCAGCTTGGGGCGTGAAGGAAACACCATATATTTT,CASSLGREGNTIYF
TRBJ1-5,TRBD1,-,TRBV6-2/TRBV6-3,TGTGCCAACAGTCCAGGGGGCGGCAATCAGCCCCAGCATTTT,CANSPGGGNQPQHF
TRBJ2-3,-,-,TRBV5-4,TGTGCCAGCCACGACCCTTCGACAGTGACAGATACGCAGTATTTT,CASHDPSTVTDTQYF
TRBJ2-3,-,-,TRBV20-1,TGCAGTGCTAGCCGGGGGACAGATAATTTCGATACGCAGTATTTT,CSASRGTDNFDTQYF
TRBJ1-4,-,-,TRBV6-2/TRBV6-3,TGTGCCAGCAGCCCCAAGGCTAATGAAAAACTGTTTTTT,CASSPKANEKLFF
TRBJ1-2,-,few,TRBV6-1,TGTGCCAGCAGTGTTACGGTGTATGGCTACACCTTC,CASSVTVYGYTF
TRBJ2-1,-,-,TRBV12-3/TRBV12-4,TGTGCCAGCAGTTTCGGCAGGGGGGGTTATGAGCAGTTCTTC,CASSFGRGGYEQFF
TRBJ1-2,-,many,TRBV20-1,TGCAGTGCTAGTTTTGGGGCGGTTTATGGCTACACCTTC,CSASFGAVYGYTF
TRBJ2-7,TRBD2,-,TRBV12-3/TRBV12-4,TGTGCCAGCAGGAAAGCGGGAACGGCGGACGAGCAGTACTTC,CASRKAGTADEQYF
TRBJ2-7,-,-,TRBV15,TGTGCCACCAGCAGAGATACGAGGGAGCAGTACTTC,CATSRDTREQYF
TRBJ2-1,-,-,TRBV4-2,TGTGCCAGCAGCCAAGGTGCCCTTGAGCAGTTCTTC,CASSQGALEQFF
TRBJ1-5,-,few,TRBV6-2/TRBV6-3,TGTGCCAGCCAAGGGGCAGCAGATCAGCCCCAGCATTTT,CASQGAADQPQHF
TRBJ2-3,TRBD2,-,TRBV24-1,TGTGCCACCAGTGATTTCATTTTGAGCGGGGATAGCACAGATACGCAGTATTTT,CATSDFILSGDSTDTQYF
TRBJ1-2,-,-,TRBV12-5,TGTGCTAGTGGTTGGATCATCCAAAACCGGGACGCCGATGGCTACACCTTC,CASGWIIQNRDADGYTF
TRBJ2-1,-,few,TRBV6-2/TRBV6-3,TGTGCCAGCAGTCCCGACAGCCAAGGGCAGTTCTTC,CASSPDSQGQFF
TRBJ2-3,TRBD1,-,TRBV7-8,TGTGCCAGCAGCAAGGGACAGGGGGAGACAGATACGCAGTATTTT,CASSKGQGETDTQYF
TRBJ1-5,-,few,TRBV20-1,TGCAGTGCCGAAGACGGCAATCAGCCCCAGCATTTT,CSAEDGNQPQHF
TRBJ1-2,-,-,TRBV29-1,TGCAGCGTTGAGAGAGAGGGGCGACACTATGGCTACACCTTC,CSVEREGRHYGYTF
TRBJ2-6,-,-,TRBV6-2/TRBV6-3,TGTGCCAGCCGGTGGTCCTCTGGGGCCAACGTCCTGACTTTC,CASRWSSGANVLTF
TRBJ2-3,-,-,TRBV12-3/TRBV12-4,TGTGCCAGCAGACGCCTCGGGAGCACAGATACGGAGTATTTT,CASRRLGSTDTEYF
TRBJ2-3,TRBD1,-,TRBV4-1,TGCGCCAGCAGCCAAGTAGTAGGGACAGGGATGGGCACAGATACGCAGTATTTT,CASSQVVGTGMGTDTQYF
TRBJ1-1,-,few,TRBV7-2,TGTGCCAGCAGCACCTGGACAGCATCGAACACTGAAGCTTTCTTT,CASSTWTASNTEAFF
TRBJ2-1,-,-,TRBV20-1,TGCAGTGCTAGATCCCGACCCGCTGAGAACTACAATGAGCAGTTCTTC,CSARSRPAENYNEQFF
TRBJ2-3,TRBD2,few,TRBV10-3,TGTGCCATCAGTGAGTCTATGCGGGGGGGAGCAGATACGCAGTATTTT,CAISESMRGGADTQYF
TRBJ1-1,-,-,TRBV18,TGTGCCAGCTCACCAGCGGGGGACGACACTGAAGCTTTCTTT,CASSPAGDDTEAFF
TRBJ1-5,TRBD1,few,TRBV6-6,TGTGCCGGCAATACAGGGGGCTCCGATCAGCCCCAGCATTTT,CAGNTGGSDQPQHF
TRBJ2-3,TRBD2,few,TRBV20-1,TGCAGTGCTAGATATCCTAGCGGGGGGTCCGATACGCAGTATTTT,CSARYPSGGSDTQYF
TRBJ2-3,TRBD2,many,TRBV27,TGTGCCAGCAGTTCCCTGACTAGCTGGGAGACAGATACGCAGTATTTT,CASSSLTSWETDTQYF
TRBJ1-2,-,few,TRBV6-5,TGTGCCAGCAGTTACGCGGCGGGAAACTATGGCTACACCTTC,CASSYAAGNYGYTF
TRBJ1-2,-,few,TRBV11-2,TGTGCCAGCACCGCCATCGGTGGGGGCGCCTTTGGCTACACCTTC,CASTAIGGGAFGYTF
TRBJ1-4,-,-,TRBV6-5,TGTGCCAGCAGCCCCCGTAAGGGAGGGGGTGAAAAACTGTTTTTT,CASSPRKGGGEKLFF
TRBJ2-7,-,-,TRBV12-3/TRBV12-4,TGTGCCAGCAGTTGGGGGAGTACCGACGAGCAGTACTTC,CASSWGSTDEQYF
TRBJ1-4,-,few,TRBV9,TGTGCCAGCCAAGCCGGGACGGGAGGAAATGAAAAACTGTTTTTT,CASQAGTGGNEKLFF
TRBJ1-2,TRBD1,-,TRBV9,TGTGCCAGCAGCCCACGTTCTACAGGGGATGGCTACACCTTC,CASSPRSTGDGYTF
TRBJ2-3,-,few,TRBV5-5,TGTGCCAGCAGCAAGGGACTGGAGGTCAGCACAGATACGCAGTATTTT,CASSKGLEVSTDTQYF
TRBJ2-3,TRBD1,many,TRBV4-1,TGCGCCAGCAGGGACAGGGGAAGCACAGATACGCAGTATTTT,CASRDRGSTDTQYF